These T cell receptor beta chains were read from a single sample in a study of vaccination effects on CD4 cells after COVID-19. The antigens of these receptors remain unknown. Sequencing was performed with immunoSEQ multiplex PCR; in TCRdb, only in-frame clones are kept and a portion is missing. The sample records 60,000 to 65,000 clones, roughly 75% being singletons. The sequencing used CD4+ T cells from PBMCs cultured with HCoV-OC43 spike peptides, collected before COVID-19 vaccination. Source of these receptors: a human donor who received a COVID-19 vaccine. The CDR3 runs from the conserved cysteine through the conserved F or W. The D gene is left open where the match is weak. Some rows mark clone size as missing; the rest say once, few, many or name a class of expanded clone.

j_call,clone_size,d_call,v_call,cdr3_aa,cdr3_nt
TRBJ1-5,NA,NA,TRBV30,CAWSGGVHNQPQHF,TGTGCCTGGAGTGGGGGGGTCCACAATCAGCCCCAGCATTTT
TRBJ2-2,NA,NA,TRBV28,CASSLNTGELFF,TGTGCCAGCAGTTTAAACACCGGGGAGCTGTTTTTT
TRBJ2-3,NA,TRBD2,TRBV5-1,CASSLVLAGDLTDTQYF,TGCGCCAGCAGCTTGGTACTAGCGGGGGACCTCACAGATACGCAGTATTTT
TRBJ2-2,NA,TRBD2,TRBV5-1,CASSFLAGSNTGELFF,TGCGCCAGCAGCTTCTTAGCGGGGTCGAACACCGGGGAGCTGTTTTTT
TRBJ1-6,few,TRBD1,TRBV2,CASKTTGDNSPLHF,TGTGCCAGCAAAACGACAGGGGATAATTCACCCCTCCACTTT
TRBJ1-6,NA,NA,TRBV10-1,CASQSSYNSPLHF,TGCGCCTCTCAATCTAGCTATAATTCACCCCTCCACTTT
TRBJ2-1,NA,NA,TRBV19,CASSIVRQESQFF,TGTGCCAGTAGTATAGTCCGCCAGGAGTCACAGTTCTTC
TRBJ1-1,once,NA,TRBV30,CAWSVRERVAFF,TGTGCCTGGAGTGTAAGGGAGAGAGTAGCTTTCTTT
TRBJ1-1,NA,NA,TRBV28,CASSFMNTEAFF,TGTGCCAGCAGCTTTATGAACACTGAAGCTTTCTTT
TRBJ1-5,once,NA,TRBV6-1,CASSEKHPGVSNQPQHF,TGTGCCAGCAGTGAAAAGCACCCAGGGGTTAGCAATCAGCCCCAGCATTTT
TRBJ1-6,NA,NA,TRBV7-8,CASSLVRGWNSPLHF,TGTGCCAGCAGCTTAGTTCGGGGGTGGAATTCACCCCTCCACTTT
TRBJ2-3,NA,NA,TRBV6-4,CASSEGRGDTQYF,TGTGCCAGCAGTGAGGGACGAGGAGATACGCAGTATTTT
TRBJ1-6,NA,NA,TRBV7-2,CASSFNNSPLHF,TGTGCCAGCAGCTTCAACAATTCACCCCTCCACTTT
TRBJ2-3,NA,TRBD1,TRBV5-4,CASSSKTGKGADTQYF,TGTGCCAGCAGCTCCAAGACAGGGAAGGGCGCAGATACGCAGTATTTT
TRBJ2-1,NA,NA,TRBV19,CASSERNEQFF,TGTGCCAGTAGTGAGAGAAATGAGCAGTTCTTC
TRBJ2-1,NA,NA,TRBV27,CASTEYVTGSSGPGSYNEQFF,TGTGCCAGCACCGAATATGTGACGGGAAGCAGCGGACCAGGCTCCTACAATGAGCAGTTCTTC
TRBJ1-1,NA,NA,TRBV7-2,CASSSGKNTEAFF,TGTGCCAGCAGCTCCGGGAAGAACACTGAAGCTTTCTTT
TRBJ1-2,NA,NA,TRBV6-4,CASSDGGYGYTF,TGTGCCAGCAGTGACGGGGGCTATGGCTACACCTTC
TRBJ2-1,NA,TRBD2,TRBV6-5,CASSYALAGNAQVF,TGTGCCAGCAGTTACGCCCTAGCGGGGAATGCCCAGGTCTTC
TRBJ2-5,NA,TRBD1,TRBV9,CASSASIDRGRIQETQYF,TGTGCCAGCAGCGCATCAATCGACAGGGGGCGTATCCAAGAGACCCAGTACTTC
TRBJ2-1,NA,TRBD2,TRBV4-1,CASSQVPLAGGYNEQFF,TGCGCCAGCAGCCAGGTTCCACTAGCGGGGGGGTACAATGAGCAGTTCTTC
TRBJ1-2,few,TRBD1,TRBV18,CASSQGTANYGYTF,TGTGCCAGCTCACAAGGGACAGCTAACTATGGCTACACCTTC
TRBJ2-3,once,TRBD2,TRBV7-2,CASSPGLVVSTDTQYF,TGTGCCAGCAGCCCGGGACTAGTTGTTAGCACAGATACGCAGTATTTT
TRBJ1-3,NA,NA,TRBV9,CASSVVDGGPGNTIYF,TGTGCCAGCAGCGTTGTAGATGGGGGGCCCGGAAACACCATATATTTT
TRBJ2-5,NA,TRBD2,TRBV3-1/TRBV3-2,CASSQDLGLAGEQETQYF,TGTGCCAGCAGCCAAGATCTAGGGCTAGCGGGGGAACAAGAGACCCAGTACTTC
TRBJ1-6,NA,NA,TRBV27,CASSFFNSPLHF,TGTGCCAGCAGTTTTTTTAATTCACCCCTCCACTTT
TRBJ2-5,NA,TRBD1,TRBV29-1,CSVDSNRGRRQETQYF,TGCAGCGTTGACAGTAACAGGGGGCGGCGGCAAGAGACCCAGTACTTC
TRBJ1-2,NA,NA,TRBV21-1,CASSPGGPNYGYTF,TGTGCCAGCAGTCCGGGGGGTCCTAACTATGGCTACACCTTC
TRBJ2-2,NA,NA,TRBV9,CASSDEVGSSTGELFF,TGTGCCAGCAGCGACGAGGTGGGGTCGAGCACCGGGGAGCTGTTTTTT
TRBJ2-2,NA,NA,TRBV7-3,CASSLAGGANTGELFF,TGTGCCAGCAGCTTAGCAGGGGGGGCGAACACCGGGGAGCTGTTTTTT
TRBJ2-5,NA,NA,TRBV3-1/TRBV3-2,CASSQRGRDETQYF,TGTGCCAGCAGCCAAAGGGGCAGGGATGAGACCCAGTACTTC
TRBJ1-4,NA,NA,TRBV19,CASSIIGEKLFF,TGTGCCAGTAGTATTATTGGCGAAAAACTGTTTTTT
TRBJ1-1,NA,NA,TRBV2,CASSLGHSYGAFF,TGTGCCAGCAGTCTGGGACACTCCTACGGGGCTTTCTTT
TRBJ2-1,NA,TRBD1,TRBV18,CASSAQGNEQFF,TGTGCCAGCTCAGCACAGGGGAATGAGCAGTTCTTC
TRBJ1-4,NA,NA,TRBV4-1,CASSQSLRGPTNEKLFF,TGCGCCAGCAGCCAATCTCTGCGGGGTCCAACTAATGAAAAACTGTTTTTT
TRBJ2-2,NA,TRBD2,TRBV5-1,CASSLTSGGAPTGELFF,TGCGCCAGCAGCCTTACTAGCGGGGGGGCCCCAACCGGGGAGCTGTTTTTT
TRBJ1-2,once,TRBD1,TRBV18,CASSTGTDNYGYTF,TGTGCCAGCTCCACCGGGACAGATAACTATGGCTACACCTTC
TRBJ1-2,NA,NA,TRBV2,CASSESGSVYTF,TGTGCCAGCAGTGAATCAGGTTCTGTCTACACCTTC
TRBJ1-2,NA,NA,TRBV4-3,CASSQENRDNYGYTF,TGCGCCAGCAGCCAAGAGAACCGAGATAACTATGGCTACACCTTC
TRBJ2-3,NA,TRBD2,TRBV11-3,CASSFPPLAGGPCTDTQYF,TGTGCCAGCAGCTTCCCCCCCCTAGCGGGGGGGCCGTGCACAGATACGCAGTATTTT
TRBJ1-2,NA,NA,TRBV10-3,CATKDSNYGYTF,TGTGCCACTAAGGACAGCAACTATGGCTACACCTTC
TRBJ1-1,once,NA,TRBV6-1,CASSDRGKAGTEAFF,TGTGCCAGCAGTGACCGGGGGAAAGCGGGGACTGAAGCTTTCTTT
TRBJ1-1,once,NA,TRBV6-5,CASAGRLGRTEAFF,TGTGCCAGTGCAGGGAGGTTGGGTCGGACTGAAGCTTTCTTT
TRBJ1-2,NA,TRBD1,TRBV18,CASSSSGGPTYGYTF,TGTGCCAGCTCATCCTCAGGGGGCCCGACCTATGGCTACACCTTC
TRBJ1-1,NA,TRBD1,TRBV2,CASTEETGVSNTEAFF,TGTGCCAGCACCGAAGAGACAGGGGTGTCGAACACTGAAGCTTTCTTT
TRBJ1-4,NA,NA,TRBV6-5,CASSYSSAEKLFF,TGTGCCAGCAGTTACTCCTCGGCTGAAAAACTGTTTTTT
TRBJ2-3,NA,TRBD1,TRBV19,CASSRTGGRPDTQYF,TGTGCCAGTAGTAGAACAGGGGGCCGGCCAGATACGCAGTATTTT
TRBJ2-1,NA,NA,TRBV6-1,CASSEIAFSYNEQFF,TGTGCCAGCAGTGAGATCGCCTTCTCCTACAATGAGCAGTTCTTC
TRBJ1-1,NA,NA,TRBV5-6,CASSLARQGNTEAFF,TGTGCCAGCAGCCTCGCACGGCAGGGGAACACTGAAGCTTTCTTT
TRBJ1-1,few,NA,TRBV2,CASSEGGRGTEAFF,TGTGCCAGCAGTGAAGGGGGGCGGGGGACTGAAGCTTTCTTT
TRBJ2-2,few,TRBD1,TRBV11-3,CASSWDSGGELFF,TGTGCCAGCAGCTGGGACAGCGGAGGGGAGCTGTTTTTT
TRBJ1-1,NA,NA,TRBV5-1,CASSLAREPKEAFF,TGCGCCAGCAGCTTGGCCCGAGAGCCCAAAGAAGCTTTCTTT
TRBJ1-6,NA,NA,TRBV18,CASSPAEEYPLHF,TGTGCCAGCTCACCGGCCGAGGAGTATCCCCTCCACTTT
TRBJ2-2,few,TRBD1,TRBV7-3,CASSSTGGFAGELFF,TGTGCCAGCAGCTCTACAGGGGGATTTGCCGGGGAGCTGTTTTTT
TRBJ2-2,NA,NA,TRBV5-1,CASSLAGAAGELFF,TGCGCCAGCAGCTTGGCCGGGGCCGCCGGGGAGCTGTTTTTT
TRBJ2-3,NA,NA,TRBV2,CASSEASSTDTQYF,TGTGCCAGCAGTGAAGCATCTAGCACAGATACGCAGTATTTT
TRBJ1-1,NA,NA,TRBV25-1,CASSATQELNTEAFF,TGTGCCAGCAGTGCTACACAGGAATTGAACACTGAAGCTTTCTTT
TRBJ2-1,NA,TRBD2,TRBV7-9,CASSSGGAGDEQFF,TGTGCCAGCAGTAGCGGGGGGGCTGGCGATGAGCAGTTCTTC